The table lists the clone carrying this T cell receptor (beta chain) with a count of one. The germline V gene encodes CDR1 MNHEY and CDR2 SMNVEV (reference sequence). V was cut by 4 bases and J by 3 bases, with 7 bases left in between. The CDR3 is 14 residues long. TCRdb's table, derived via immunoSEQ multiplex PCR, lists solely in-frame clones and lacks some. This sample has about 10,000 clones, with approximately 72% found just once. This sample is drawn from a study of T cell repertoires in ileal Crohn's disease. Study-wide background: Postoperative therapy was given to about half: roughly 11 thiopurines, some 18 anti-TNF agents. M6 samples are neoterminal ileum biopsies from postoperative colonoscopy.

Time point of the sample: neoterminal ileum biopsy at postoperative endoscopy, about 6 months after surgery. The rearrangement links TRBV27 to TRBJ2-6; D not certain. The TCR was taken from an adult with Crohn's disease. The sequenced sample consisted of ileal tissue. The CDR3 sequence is CASSSIVGANVLTF. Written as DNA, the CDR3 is TGTGCCAGCAGTTCAATAGTTGGGGCCAACGTCCTGACTTTC.